These T cell receptor beta chains were read from a single sample in a study of blood T cell repertoires in COVID-19. Only in-frame clones appear in the TCRdb table, and some are missing; sequencing was by immunoSEQ multiplex PCR. Here the sample spans 150,000 or so clones, more than 75% being singletons. The sample consisted of peripheral blood. Source of these receptors: an older woman with acute or convalescent COVID-19. Both conserved end residues are part of each CDR3. The D gene is left open where the match is weak. The size field is filled for only some rows; it gives once, few, many or a size class.

clone size: -; J gene: TRBJ2-2; V gene: TRBV9; D gene: TRBD1; CDR3 protein: CASSVSHRDSNTGELFF; CDR3 DNA: TGTGCCAGCAGCGTCTCTCACCGGGACAGCAACACCGGGGAGCTGTTTTTT
clone size: few; J gene: TRBJ2-7; V gene: TRBV3-1/TRBV3-2; D gene: TRBD2; CDR3 protein: CASSSPFSGVYEQYF; CDR3 DNA: TGTGCCAGCAGCTCCCCATTTAGCGGGGTCTACGAGCAGTACTTC
clone size: -; J gene: TRBJ1-4; V gene: TRBV4-3; D gene: -; CDR3 protein: CASSQDAGFGEKLFF; CDR3 DNA: TGCGCCAGCAGCCAAGATGCCGGGTTCGGGGAAAAACTGTTTTTT
clone size: -; J gene: TRBJ1-4; V gene: TRBV7-6; D gene: TRBD1; CDR3 protein: CASSAGTVRNEKLFF; CDR3 DNA: TGTGCCAGCAGCGCCGGGACAGTCCGTAATGAAAAACTGTTTTTT
clone size: few; J gene: TRBJ2-7; V gene: TRBV4-1; D gene: TRBD1; CDR3 protein: CASSQALGTGLYEQYF; CDR3 DNA: TGCGCCAGCAGCCAAGCCCTCGGGACAGGGCTCTACGAGCAGTACTTC
clone size: few; J gene: TRBJ1-2; V gene: TRBV12-3/TRBV12-4; D gene: -; CDR3 protein: CASSSSGIWGYTF; CDR3 DNA: TGTGCCAGCAGTTCCTCGGGGATTTGGGGCTACACCTTC
clone size: few; J gene: TRBJ2-7; V gene: TRBV6-6; D gene: TRBD1; CDR3 protein: CASSYNRGYEQYF; CDR3 DNA: TGTGCCAGCAGTTACAACAGGGGCTACGAGCAGTACTTC
clone size: -; J gene: TRBJ2-3; V gene: TRBV7-8; D gene: TRBD2; CDR3 protein: CASSPPSGKADTQYF; CDR3 DNA: TGTGCCAGCAGCCCGCCTAGCGGGAAGGCAGATACGCAGTATTTT
clone size: -; J gene: TRBJ1-5; V gene: TRBV28; D gene: -; CDR3 protein: CATAKGGGSVNQPQHF; CDR3 DNA: TGTGCCACCGCAAAGGGCGGAGGAAGTGTCAATCAGCCCCAGCATTTT
clone size: -; J gene: TRBJ2-5; V gene: TRBV5-4; D gene: -; CDR3 protein: CASSLDIRTTQETQYF; CDR3 DNA: TGTGCCAGCAGCTTGGATATCCGGACTACCCAAGAGACCCAGTACTTC
clone size: -; J gene: TRBJ2-3; V gene: TRBV24-1; D gene: TRBD1; CDR3 protein: CATRAGQGYTDTQYF; CDR3 DNA: TGTGCCACCCGCGCGGGACAGGGGTACACAGATACGCAGTATTTT
clone size: -; J gene: TRBJ1-5; V gene: TRBV6-2/TRBV6-3; D gene: -; CDR3 protein: CASSYGNRNHQPQHF; CDR3 DNA: TGTGCCAGCAGTTACGGAAACAGGAACCATCAGCCCCAGCATTTT
clone size: -; J gene: TRBJ1-5; V gene: TRBV2; D gene: TRBD1; CDR3 protein: CASSVSDRFLSNQPQHF; CDR3 DNA: TGTGCCAGCAGTGTCTCGGACAGGTTTCTGAGCAATCAGCCCCAGCATTTT
clone size: -; J gene: TRBJ1-1; V gene: TRBV19; D gene: TRBD1; CDR3 protein: CASSITGGQTEAFF; CDR3 DNA: TGTGCCAGTAGTATAACAGGGGGGCAAACTGAAGCTTTCTTT
clone size: -; J gene: TRBJ1-6; V gene: TRBV18; D gene: -; CDR3 protein: CATLQGIDSPLHF; CDR3 DNA: TGTGCCACCTTACAGGGAATTGATTCACCCCTCCACTTT
clone size: -; J gene: TRBJ1-5; V gene: TRBV15; D gene: -; CDR3 protein: CATSKPAPRDQPQHF; CDR3 DNA: TGTGCCACCAGCAAGCCGGCCCCGAGGGATCAGCCCCAGCATTTT
clone size: -; J gene: TRBJ2-7; V gene: TRBV9; D gene: TRBD2; CDR3 protein: CASSPGTSGSNEQYF; CDR3 DNA: TGTGCCAGCAGCCCGGGGACTAGCGGGAGCAACGAGCAGTACTTC
clone size: -; J gene: TRBJ2-5; V gene: TRBV5-1; D gene: TRBD1; CDR3 protein: CASSIRQGAPLETQYF; CDR3 DNA: TGCGCCAGCAGTATTCGACAGGGGGCGCCCCTAGAGACCCAGTACTTC
clone size: -; J gene: TRBJ1-4; V gene: TRBV27; D gene: -; CDR3 protein: CASSLFGRADEKLFF; CDR3 DNA: TGTGCCAGCAGTTTATTCGGGCGGGCGGACGAAAAACTGTTTTTT
clone size: many; J gene: TRBJ2-5; V gene: TRBV7-2; D gene: TRBD2; CDR3 protein: CASSFGSGGINRETQYF; CDR3 DNA: TGTGCCAGCAGCTTTGGGAGCGGGGGGATTAATAGGGAGACCCAGTACTTC
clone size: -; J gene: TRBJ1-6; V gene: TRBV5-5; D gene: -; CDR3 protein: CASSLAGGRDSPLHF; CDR3 DNA: TGTGCCAGCAGCTTGGCGGGGGGCAGGGATTCACCCCTCCACTTT
clone size: -; J gene: TRBJ1-2; V gene: TRBV18; D gene: TRBD1; CDR3 protein: CASSPATGGSYGYTF; CDR3 DNA: TGTGCCAGCTCACCAGCGACAGGGGGTAGCTATGGCTACACCTTC
clone size: -; J gene: TRBJ1-1; V gene: TRBV7-8; D gene: -; CDR3 protein: CASRAGGQAEAFF; CDR3 DNA: TGTGCCAGCAGGGCGGGGGGGCAGGCTGAAGCTTTCTTT
clone size: -; J gene: TRBJ1-1; V gene: TRBV5-4; D gene: -; CDR3 protein: CASSFDFSDEAFF; CDR3 DNA: TGTGCCAGCAGCTTCGACTTCTCGGATGAAGCTTTCTTT
clone size: -; J gene: TRBJ1-6; V gene: TRBV2; D gene: -; CDR3 protein: CASSEYGRSPLHF; CDR3 DNA: TGTGCCAGCAGTGAATACGGTAGATCACCCCTCCACTTT
clone size: -; J gene: TRBJ1-1; V gene: TRBV7-2; D gene: -; CDR3 protein: CASSLEGDSTEAFF; CDR3 DNA: TGTGCCAGCAGCTTAGAAGGGGATAGCACTGAAGCTTTCTTT
clone size: -; J gene: TRBJ1-3; V gene: TRBV7-2; D gene: -; CDR3 protein: CASSYSVLTGNTIYF; CDR3 DNA: TGTGCCAGCAGCTATAGCGTTTTAACTGGAAACACCATATATTTT
clone size: -; J gene: TRBJ2-7; V gene: TRBV4-1; D gene: -; CDR3 protein: CASSQDVRGWYEQYF; CDR3 DNA: TGCGCCAGCAGCCAAGATGTCCGGGGTTGGTACGAGCAGTACTTC
clone size: -; J gene: TRBJ2-2; V gene: TRBV5-4; D gene: TRBD2; CDR3 protein: CASSSETSGGAATGELFF; CDR3 DNA: TGTGCCAGCAGCTCCGAGACTAGCGGGGGGGCTGCCACCGGGGAGCTGTTTTTT